The rows below give T cell receptor beta chains drawn from one sample of a study of blood T cell repertoires in COVID-19. Clones were sequenced by immunoSEQ multiplex PCR, and TCRdb holds only the in-frame ones, with some missing. The sample includes approximately 440,000 clones, roughly 87% of them seen just once. The sample comprised PBMCs or T cells enriched from blood (not recorded which). Source of these receptors: a woman aged 18 to 35 who had recovered from COVID-19. CDR3s leave out the opening cysteine and the closing phenylalanine or tryptophan. Fields, in order: V gene, J gene, CDR3 protein.

TRBV10-3	TRBJ1-4	AISDVNEKLF
TRBV5-1	TRBJ1-2	ASSPLRGGEDGYT
TRBV12-3/TRBV12-4	TRBJ2-7	ASSLLASYEQY
TRBV5-4	TRBJ1-6	ASSGTGGPDNSPLH
TRBV5-1	TRBJ2-7	ASSLTGLAGVEQY
TRBV29-1	TRBJ1-2	SVEGHGYGYT
TRBV10-3	TRBJ1-5	AIGQGPLGGQPQH
TRBV5-4	TRBJ2-1	ASSPSPNEQF
TRBV19	TRBJ2-1	ASSMGQRDEQF
TRBV29-1	TRBJ1-2	SVELGGGGYT
TRBV2	TRBJ2-7	ATRMTTSGGREQY
TRBV6-5	TRBJ2-7	ASIRDRLLYEQY
TRBV12-3/TRBV12-4	TRBJ1-1	ASSFQGGTEAF